This T cell receptor (beta chain) was sequenced during a study of T cells after somatic rescue of genetic block. Repertoires were generated with immunoSEQ multiplex PCR, while TCRdb's copy carries only in-frame clones and drops some. The sample consists of 100,000 to 120,000 clones, 75% to 95% of them appearing once. Per the germline V gene, CDR1 is SGHDT and CDR2 is YYEEEE. The CDR3 runs to 13 residues. V dropped 6 bases and J dropped 3; count of bases not matched to a gene: 2. The sample consisted of peripheral blood mononuclear cells (PBMCs). The rearrangement links TRBV5-6 to TRBJ2-7, with 11 bases lining up with TRBD1. The receptor was derived from a woman in her late teens or twenties. The chain's CDR3 is CASTGTGGYEQYF. Written as DNA, the CDR3 is TGTGCCAGCACAGGGACAGGGGGCTACGAGCAGTACTTC.